Presented here are 30 T cell receptor beta chains from one specimen sequenced in a study of blood T cell repertoires in COVID-19. The repertoire was sequenced with immunoSEQ multiplex PCR; TCRdb's copy has only in-frame clones and lacks some. The sample includes 280,000 or so clones, around 88% of them seen just once. Sequenced material: PBMCs or T cells enriched from blood (not recorded which). The receptors derive from a woman between 40 and 55 years old who had recovered from COVID-19.

CDR3: CASSALSGTTNNEQFF. CDR3 nucleotide sequence: TGTGCCAGCAGCGCGCTCTCGGGGACTACAAACAATGAGCAGTTCTTC. The chain employs TRBV9 and TRBJ2-1, with 7 bases matching TRBD2. Germline CDR1 reads SGDLS; CDR2 reads YYNGEE. With 3 bases clipped from V and 5 bases from J, the junction kept 11 bases outside the gene matches. CDR3 length: 16 residues.

The chain combines TRBV5-4 with TRBJ2-5, with 10 nucleotides matching TRBD2. Trimming at V came to 1 base and at J to 4 bases, leaving 10 bases not matched to a gene. This CDR3 contains 17 residues. Germline V gene lookup returns CDR1 SGHNT and CDR2 YYREEE (reference sequence). CDR3 nucleotides: TGTGCCAGCAGCTTGAATTGGGCTAGCGGGAGTACAGAGACCCAGTACTTC. Translated, it gives CASSLNWASGSTETQYF.

The chain employs TRBV7-2 and TRBJ1-4; D may be TRBD1 (5 bases). With 5 bases removed from V and 8 bases from J, the gap between germline ends came to 18 bases. CDR3 size: 15 residues. CDR1 SGHTA and CDR2 FQGNSA come from the germline V gene. This chain's CDR3 is CASSRGSGSEEKLFF. The CDR3 DNA sequence: TGTGCCAGCAGCCGGGGGTCTGGGTCTGAGGAAAAACTGTTTTTT. The whole variable domain, remainder taken from reference TRBV7-2 and TRBJ1-4, is GAGVSQSPSNKVTEKGKDVELRCDPISGHTALYWYRQSLGQGLEFLIYFQGNSAPDKSGLPSDRFSAERTGGSVSTLTIQRTQQEDSAVYLCASSRGSGSEEKLFFGSGTQLSVL.

This chain joins TRBV18 and TRBJ1-6; no firm D call. Trimming removed 5 bases from V and 9 bases from J, with 8 bases in between. This CDR3 is 12 amino acids long. Germline loops: CDR1 KGHSH, CDR2 LQKENI. CDR3 DNA: TGTGCCAGCTCATCCGTGAGTTCACCCCTCCACTTT. Translated, it gives CASSSVSSPLHF. The variable domain in full, with the rest retrieved from reference TRBV18 and TRBJ1-6, is NAGVMQNPRHLVRRRGQEARLRCSPMKGHSHVYWYRQLPEEGLKFMVYLQKENIIDESGMPKERFSAEFPKEGPSILRIQQVVRGDSAAYFCASSSVSSPLHFGNGTRLTVT.

The chain employs TRBV5-4 and TRBJ2-1; tentative D call: TRBD2 (5 bases). The ends were cut back, 0 bases at V and 2 bases at J, with 9 bases in the middle. This CDR3 is built from 15 residues. The V gene's germline CDR1 is SGHNT and CDR2 YYREEE (reference sequence). The CDR3 coding sequence is TGTGCCAGCAGCTTGGGAGGCGGGCCCTACAATGAGCAGTTCTTC. It encodes CASSLGGGPYNEQFF.

The chain links TRBV10-3 to TRBJ2-5; TRBD1 agrees at 8 bases. The CDR3 covers 15 residues. After removal of 5 bases from V and 1 base from J, the junction contained 6 bases not matched to a gene. Germline CDR1 reads ENHRY; CDR2 reads SYGVKD. The CDR3 nucleotides read TGTGCCATCAGTTGGGAACAGGGGGGCCAAGAGACCCAGTACTTC. It translates to CAISWEQGGQETQYF.

In DNA form, the CDR3 reads TGTGCCAGCAGTTTAGCGGGACAGCAAGAGACCCAGTACTTC. Its translation: CASSLAGQQETQYF. V is TRBV28 and J is TRBJ2-5; D is perhaps TRBD1 (7 bases). Germline V gene sequence: CDR1 MDHEN, CDR2 SYDVKM. The CDR3 is 14 residues long. V was pared by 2 bases and J by 2 bases, with 9 bases between.

The V gene is TRBV2, the J gene TRBJ2-1, with TRBD1 as a possible D gene (6 bases). This CDR3 is 13 amino acids long. Germline CDR1 is SNHLY and CDR2 is FYNNEI. The ends were cut back, 7 bases at V and 3 bases at J, with 10 bases in the middle. The CDR3 region is CASKLDSYNEQFF. The CDR3 DNA reads as TGTGCCAGCAAACTGGACAGCTACAATGAGCAGTTCTTC.

The chain employs TRBV6-2 or TRBV6-3 and TRBJ1-2; TRBD1 is a possible D gene (5 bases). The germline V gene has CDR1 MNHEY and CDR2 SVGEGT. V lost 2 bases, J lost 8 bases, and 21 bases lay in between. This CDR3 has 16 amino acids. The CDR3 DNA reads TGTGCCAGCAGTTACAGGGGAACGCAGCAGGCTAAGGGCTACACCTTC. Amino acids: CASSYRGTQQAKGYTF.

This clone was seen only once. This sequence joins TRBV5-6 and TRBJ2-1, with 7 nucleotides matching TRBD2. The CDR3 has 15 residues. After removal of 3 bases from V and 9 bases from J, the junction contained 12 bases not matched to a gene. Germline lookup yields CDR1 SGHDT and CDR2 YYEEEE. CDR3 region: CASSSDPGRLGEQFF. The CDR3 DNA reads TGTGCCAGCAGCTCAGACCCCGGGAGGTTAGGTGAGCAGTTCTTC.

The chain joins TRBV4-3 to TRBJ2-3, with TRBD2 as a possible D gene (5 bases). CDR3 size: 20 residues. Per the germline V gene, CDR1 is LGHNA and CDR2 is YSLEER. V lost 0 bases and J 1 base, leaving 23 bases between the germline ends. The CDR3 nucleotides read TGCGCCAGCAGCCAAGAAAGCGGCAGGAGGTACCCCTTCCGCACAGATACGCAGTATTTT. The encoded protein is CASSQESGRRYPFRTDTQYF.

V and J are TRBV4-3 and TRBJ2-3; TRBD2 is a possible D gene (6 bases). V was clipped by 5 bases and J by 4 bases, with 16 bases between them. In germline, CDR1 is LGHNA, CDR2 YSLEER. This CDR3 spans 15 amino acids. The CDR3 DNA is TGCGCCAGCAGCGAACTCCACAGCGGGTCAGATACGCAGTATTTT. Translating gives CASSELHSGSDTQYF.

As concerns this clone: Its ends do not fully match the called genes, so a read error is possible. The chain uses TRBV5-1 and TRBJ2-3, with 8 bases lining up with TRBD2. Per germline, CDR1 SGHRS and CDR2 YFSETQ. The CDR3 sequence is 15 residues long. CDR3 sequence: CASSLGLVVTDTQYF. In nucleotides, the CDR3 is TGCGCCAGCAGTTTGGGACTAGTTGTGACAGATACGCAGTATTTT.

V usage is TRBV20-1 and J usage is TRBJ2-1; weak D call: TRBD2 (6 bases). The CDR3 sequence is 11 residues long. V was trimmed by 0 bases and J by 13 bases, leaving 10 bases between them. The germline V gene encodes CDR1 DFQATT and CDR2 SNEGSKA (reference sequence). CDR3 region: CSARDYAGQFF. The DNA for the CDR3 is TGCAGTGCTAGAGATTACGCGGGACAGTTCTTC.

The chain is built from TRBV19 and TRBJ2-6; D is uncertain. V was shortened by 5 bases and J by 0 bases, with 11 bases between the two germline ends. The CDR3 contains 16 residues. CDR1 is LNHDA and CDR2 is SQIVND in the germline V gene (reference sequence). CDR3 nucleotide sequence: TGTGCCAGTAGTGGTCGAACACACTCTGGGGCCAACGTCCTGACTTTC. Translation gives CASSGRTHSGANVLTF. The variable domain in full, completed from reference TRBV19 and TRBJ2-6, reads DGGITQSPKYLFRKEGQNVTLSCEQNLNHDAMYWYRQDPGQGLRLIYYSQIVNDFQKGDIAEGYSVSREKKESFPLTVTSAQKNPTAFYLCASSGRTHSGANVLTFGAGSRLTVL.

The chain links TRBV14 to TRBJ2-1, with 13 nucleotides matching TRBD2. V was pared by 0 bases and J by 5 bases, with 7 bases of the junction left unmatched. Germline-derived CDR1 and CDR2 are SGHDN and FVKESK. This CDR3 comprises 18 residues. The CDR3 DNA follows: TGTGCCAGCAGCCAAGAGGTTCCGGGACTAGCGGGGAACAATGAGCAGTTCTTC. Residues: CASSQEVPGLAGNNEQFF.

V is TRBV4-2 and J is TRBJ2-2, with TRBD1 as a possible D gene (6 bases). Per the germline V gene, CDR1 is LGHNA and CDR2 is YNFKEQ. This CDR3 region has 15 residues. Trimming shortened V by 3 bases and J by 1 base, and 9 bases separated the two germline ends. Here the CDR3 reads CASSHPGQNTGELFF. The CDR3 nucleotides read TGTGCCAGCAGCCACCCGGGACAGAACACCGGGGAGCTGTTTTTT.

The V and J genes are TRBV25-1 and TRBJ2-7; D ambiguous. The germline V and J ends were trimmed by 1 base and 7 bases, with 5 bases remaining between them. The germline V gene encodes CDR1 MGHDK and CDR2 SYGVNS. This CDR3 region has 11 residues. The CDR3: CASSELREQYF. The CDR3, as DNA: TGTGCCAGCAGTGAATTGAGGGAGCAGTACTTC.

The chain uses TRBV27 and TRBJ2-2; TRBD2 agrees at 7 bases. Germline V lookup: CDR1 MNHEY, CDR2 SMNVEV (reference sequence). This CDR3 has 15 amino acids. V shed 6 bases and J 6 bases; nucleotides not matched to a gene: 10. CDR3 protein: CASSMGGRIPGELFF. The DNA for the CDR3 is TGTGCCAGCAGCATGGGGGGGAGAATCCCCGGGGAGCTGTTTTTT.

This chain joins TRBV6-5 and TRBJ1-4, with D possibly being TRBD1 (6 bases). The germline gives CDR1 MNHEY, CDR2 SVGAGI. The CDR3 has 16 residues. Between the trimmed V and J ends, which lost 0 bases and 8 bases, there was a span of 16 bases. Here the CDR3 DNA reads TGTGCCAGCAGTTACTCAGGGGGGGCACCGCAGGAAAAACTGTTTTTT. Translation gives CASSYSGGAPQEKLFF.

The chain has TRBV28 and TRBJ1-2; the D gene is possibly TRBD1 (5 bases). V dropped 2 bases and J dropped 13 bases, with 11 bases sitting between them. Germline V CDR1 and CDR2: MDHEN, SYDVKM. The CDR3 sequence is 11 residues long. The CDR3 DNA reads TGTGCCAGCAGTTTAGGAGGGGCTCCCACCTTC. This encodes CASSLGGAPTF.

The chain recombines TRBV4-2 with TRBJ1-5; tentatively, D is TRBD1 (5 bases). CDR3 length: 15 amino acids. The germline V gene encodes CDR1 LGHNA and CDR2 YNFKEQ. V was trimmed by 0 bases and J by 7 bases, leaving 13 bases between them. CDR3: CASSQELGEGQPQHF. CDR3 DNA sequence: TGTGCCAGCAGCCAAGAGTTAGGGGAAGGGCAGCCCCAGCATTTT.

The chain couples TRBV18 to TRBJ2-2; no clear D. Germline V gives CDR1 KGHSH, CDR2 LQKENI. This CDR3 has 14 amino acids. V lost 6 bases and J 7 bases, leaving 15 bases between the germline ends. In nucleotides, the CDR3 is TGTGCCAGCTCCCGCGATTCCGGCGGCGGGGAGCTGTTTTTT. This gives the protein CASSRDSGGGELFF.

Here the CDR3 DNA reads TGTGCCACCAGTGATGGACAGGGGGCCGAAGCTTTCTTT. Its translation is CATSDGQGAEAFF. The V gene is TRBV24-1, the J gene TRBJ1-1, with 11 bases lining up with TRBD1. Germline V lookup: CDR1 KGHDR, CDR2 SFDVKD. There are 13 residues in the CDR3. V lost 3 bases to trimming and J lost 8 bases; unmatched junction nucleotides: 1.

The CDR3 DNA reads as TGTGCCAGCAGCCCAGATCCGGGGGCACCCCTCCACTTT. Its protein is CASSPDPGAPLHF. V and J are TRBV7-2 and TRBJ1-6, with a tentative D call TRBD1 (5 bases). Germline CDR1 and CDR2: SGHTA and FQGNSA. Deletions cut 5 bases from V and 11 bases from J, with 13 bases between. CDR3 length: 13 residues.

This clone showed up just a few times. The chain combines TRBV14 with TRBJ1-1; D not certain. Trimming took off 5 bases at V and 1 base at J, with 14 bases between the two ends. The germline V gene has CDR1 SGHDN and CDR2 FVKESK. The CDR3 has 15 residues. CDR3 coding DNA: TGTGCCAGCAGCGGAATGCGACTTTCGAACACTGAAGCTTTCTTT. Its protein is CASSGMRLSNTEAFF.

V and J are TRBV7-9 and TRBJ2-7; 7 bases align to TRBD1. Germline-derived CDR1 and CDR2 are SEHNR and FQNEAQ (reference sequence). The CDR3 has 15 residues. Losses at the gene ends were 5 bases for V and 2 bases for J; bases not matched to a gene: 9. The DNA for the CDR3 is TGTGCCAGCAGCCCCGGACAGGTAAACCCCTACGAGCAGTACTTC. It specifies CASSPGQVNPYEQYF.

The chain has TRBV5-1 and TRBJ2-3; 9 positions match TRBD2. The CDR3 runs 17 residues. CDR1 and CDR2 from the germline V gene are SGHRS and YFSETQ. The V and J ends lost 0 bases and 1 base, in that order; junction bases with no gene match: 6. The CDR3, as DNA: TGCGCCAGCAGCTTGGCCCCCCTAGCGGGGCGCACAGATACGCAGTATTTT. This codes for CASSLAPLAGRTDTQYF.

V and J are TRBV2 and TRBJ2-5; tentative D call: TRBD1 (6 bases). The CDR3 length is 17 residues. The germline V and J ends were trimmed by 5 bases and 4 bases, with 23 bases remaining between them. CDR1 and CDR2 (germline): SNHLY, FYNNEI. This CDR3 is CASSRSGQGSLTETQYF. The CDR3 DNA reads as TGTGCCAGCAGTAGGTCAGGGCAGGGGTCGTTGACAGAGACCCAGTACTTC. Drawing the rest from reference TRBV2 and TRBJ2-5, the complete variable domain is EPEVTQTPSHQVTQMGQEVILRCVPISNHLYFYWYRQILGQKVEFLVSFYNNEISEKSEIFDDQFSVERPDGSNFTLKIRSTKLEDSAMYFCASSRSGQGSLTETQYFGPGTRLLVL.

CDR3 nucleotides: TGCGCCAGCAGCCAAGATATCAGGGGGAATGAAAAACTGTTTTTT. Its protein is CASSQDIRGNEKLFF. The chain is built from TRBV4-3 and TRBJ1-4, with 7 bases identical to TRBD1. V shed 0 bases and J 5 bases; nucleotides not matched to a gene: 3. This CDR3 has 15 amino acids. From germline, CDR1 is LGHNA and CDR2 YSLEER.